Following are 8 T cell receptor beta chains from one sample sequenced in a study of blood T cell repertoires in COVID-19. Libraries were prepared by immunoSEQ multiplex PCR; TCRdb keeps only in-frame clonotypes and omits some of them. The sample yields under 200,000 clones, 80% seen once. The specimen was peripheral blood. All receptors come from a man between 65 and 79 years old with active or convalescent COVID-19.

This clone was detected once. The chain employs TRBV20-1 and TRBJ2-5; 8 bases are a match to TRBD1. With 3 bases clipped from V and 4 bases from J, the junction kept 7 bases outside the gene matches. Germline lookup yields CDR1 DFQATT and CDR2 SNEGSKA (reference sequence). The CDR3 covers 14 residues. CDR3 residues: CSASDRGEIETQYF. As DNA, the CDR3 is TGCAGTGCTAGTGACAGGGGCGAGATAGAGACCCAGTACTTC.

The rearrangement uses TRBV10-2 and TRBJ1-1; no clear D gene. This CDR3 has 13 residues. Germline values: CDR1 WSHSY, CDR2 SAAADI. Trimming removed 6 bases at V and 0 bases at J, with 8 bases between. DNA of the CDR3: TGCGCCAGCAGACGGTTGATGAACACTGAAGCTTTCTTT. Encoded protein: CASRRLMNTEAFF.

The chain recombines TRBV5-1 with TRBJ2-7, with TRBD1 as a possible D gene (6 bases). Germline V gives CDR1 SGHRS, CDR2 YFSETQ. This CDR3 is built from 18 residues. V was clipped by 4 bases and J by 3 bases, with 26 bases between them. CDR3 residues: CASSPYIPGHRNRYEQYF. The CDR3 DNA follows: TGCGCCAGCAGCCCCTACATTCCGGGACACCGAAACCGCTACGAGCAGTACTTC.

This clone was seen a single time. The V and J genes are TRBV7-2 and TRBJ1-5, with D perhaps matching TRBD1 (5 bases). Germline CDR1 reads SGHTA; CDR2 reads FQGNSA. This CDR3 is built from 16 residues. Trimming stripped 6 bases from V and 5 bases from J, with 20 bases between. The CDR3 loop is CASSLGDWGEDQPQHF. The CDR3 DNA reads as TGTGCCAGCAGTCTAGGGGATTGGGGGGAGGATCAGCCCCAGCATTTT.

In this sample, this clone turned up a few times. The V gene is TRBV18, the J gene TRBJ2-5; 8 bases line up with TRBD1. The CDR3 extends over 15 amino acids. Trimming took 6 bases from V and 5 from J; bases not matched to a gene: 11. Germline V lookup: CDR1 KGHSH, CDR2 LQKENI. CDR3 coding DNA: TGTGCCAGCTCCCGGTCCACAGGGGGGTCGGAGACCCAGTACTTC. This encodes CASSRSTGGSETQYF.

This clone was recorded a few times. The rearrangement joins TRBV6-6 to TRBJ1-2, with unresolved D. CDR1 and CDR2 (germline): MNHNY, SVGAGI (reference sequence). The V gene lost 2 bases and the J gene lost 8 bases, with 9 bases spanning the gap. The CDR3 runs 12 residues. The CDR3 sequence: CASSYPREGYTF. In DNA, the CDR3 is TGTGCCAGCAGTTACCCAAGGGAGGGCTACACCTTC.

The chain uses TRBV5-4 and TRBJ2-1; TRBD1 matches 7 bases. Germline V gene lookup returns CDR1 SGHNT and CDR2 YYREEE (reference sequence). Losses at the gene ends were 0 bases for V and 7 bases for J; bases not matched to a gene: 10. The CDR3 runs 16 residues. The CDR3 DNA reads as TGTGCCAGCAGCTTGGGCGCGACAGGGAAGGGGAATGAGCAGTTCTTC. Its translation is CASSLGATGKGNEQFF.

With regard to this clone: The same CDR3 can be traced to other DNA sequences in this sample. The rearrangement links TRBV5-1 to TRBJ2-2, with D possibly TRBD2 on 5 matching bases. The CDR3 runs to 13 residues. The ends were cut back, 4 bases at V and 1 base at J, with 5 bases in the middle. The germline V gene encodes CDR1 SGHRS and CDR2 YFSETQ. This chain's CDR3 is CASSRENTGELFF. Written as DNA, the CDR3 is TGCGCCAGCAGCCGGGAGAACACCGGGGAGCTGTTTTTT.